Each of the 8 T cell receptor beta chains below was sequenced from the same sample in a study of CD8 T cells in Susac syndrome. The RNA input was 0.5 to 1 ug, and it was reverse transcribed with random hexamers. TCRdb re-analysed the immunoSEQ multiplex PCR reads in MiXCR, keeping a single row per CDR3 protein. The table lists some 180,000 distinct CDR3 sequences, about 95% of them singletons. Material: CD4+ T cells from PBMCs. These receptors all come from a human donor with Susac syndrome.

The V and J genes are TRBV18 and TRBJ1-1; 12 positions match TRBD1. The CDR3 totals 13 residues. Trimming took 7 bases from V and 6 from J; bases not matched to a gene: 3. The germline V gene has CDR1 KGHSH and CDR2 LQKENI. This CDR3 reads CASWDRGRSEAFF. CDR3 DNA: TGTGCCAGCTGGGACAGGGGGCGGTCTGAAGCTTTCTTT.

This sequence joins TRBV5-4 and TRBJ2-7; D possibly corresponds to TRBD2 (6 bases). Germline CDR1 is SGHNT and CDR2 is YYREEE (reference sequence). The germline V and J ends were trimmed by 4 bases and 5 bases, with 13 bases remaining between them. CDR3 size: 13 residues. The CDR3 coding sequence is TGTGCCAGCAGCCCCCCGGACTACCACGAGCAGTACTTC. Translated: CASSPPDYHEQYF.

The CDR3 protein is CASSAGLAGEQFF. The CDR3 region has the DNA TGTGCCAGCAGCGCGGGACTAGCGGGCGAGCAGTTCTTC. The J gene is TRBJ2-1, the V gene TRBV14; TRBD2 aligns across 12 bases. The germline CDR1 and CDR2 sequences are SGHDN and FVKESK. This CDR3 has 13 amino acids. The J segment lost 10 bases and the V segment lost 5 bases, leaving 3 bases of the junction unmatched.

The V and J genes are TRBV12-3 or TRBV12-4 and TRBJ1-2, with 7 bases aligning to TRBD1. Germline trimming cut 5 bases from V and 4 bases from J; bases unmatched to any gene: 7. The CDR3 has 14 amino acids. CDR3 in amino acids: CASSRQGMVYGYTF. The CDR3 bases are TGTGCCAGCAGTCGACAGGGAATGGTCTATGGCTACACCTTC.

The chain uses TRBV27 and TRBJ2-7; TRBD2 aligns across 9 bases. The CDR3 is made up of 17 amino acids. V lost 5 bases, J lost 2 bases, and 13 bases stayed unmatched. Looked up from germline, CDR1 is MNHEY and CDR2 is SMNVEV (reference sequence). For the CDR3, the DNA is TGTGCCAGCAGTCCCCTCCTGGTTAGCGGGGGCCCCTACGAGCAGTACTTC. This encodes CASSPLLVSGGPYEQYF.

This sequence joins TRBV20-1 and TRBJ1-5, with TRBD1 matching over 9 bases. The CDR3 totals 14 residues. V lost 5 bases to trimming and J lost 2 bases; unmatched junction nucleotides: 4. CDR1 and CDR2 from the germline V gene are DFQATT and SNEGSKA (reference sequence). The CDR3 DNA follows: TGCAGTGCTGAGGGACAGGGCGGCAATCAGCCCCAGCATTTT. The encoded protein is CSAEGQGGNQPQHF.

CDR3 in DNA: TGTGCCAGCAGTACAGGGGGCGCGGGCACAGATACGCAGTATTTT. Translating it yields CASSTGGAGTDTQYF. V is TRBV28 and J is TRBJ2-3; TRBD1 matches 9 bases. The CDR3 extends over 15 amino acids. Germline V lookup: CDR1 MDHEN, CDR2 SYDVKM. With V trimmed by 5 bases and J by 1 base, 4 bases remained unmatched.

The rearrangement links TRBV5-1 to TRBJ1-1; TRBD1 agrees at 7 bases. Germline V gives CDR1 SGHRS, CDR2 YFSETQ. This CDR3 has 13 amino acids. J lost 7 bases, V lost 0 bases, and 3 bases had no gene match. The CDR3 spells CASSLGQGIEAFF. CDR3 DNA sequence: TGCGCCAGCAGCTTGGGACAGGGCATTGAAGCTTTCTTT.